Here is one T cell receptor (beta chain) with its context. Its antigen is currently unknown. Treatment denoted: roughly 11-day PBMC culture with coronavirus spike peptide pools or control peptides (ViraFEST assay). Ahead of the COVID-19 pandemic (2011-2018), the CD4+ T cells of the unexposed donor were collected. At both days 3 and 7, half the medium was replaced with fresh IL-2 medium. With the Oncomine TCR Beta short-read assay, DNA from cultured CD4+ T cells was sequenced. One entry per CDR3 protein, called by TCRdb with MiXCR from the PCR reads. The sample shows about 5,100 distinct CDR3 sequences, approximately 64% of them seen only once. The data stem from a study of vaccination and CD4 T cells after COVID-19. Study-wide results and limits: Of the reactive clones in convalescent patients, a median roughly 86% showed up only post-vaccination.

The V gene lost 1 base and the J gene lost 3 bases, with 9 bases spanning the gap. Per germline, CDR1 ENHRY and CDR2 SYGVKD. The CDR3 extends over 14 amino acids. The receptor's source is a human donor in good health. Sequencing used CD4+ T cells from blood, cultured in vitro. The chain has TRBV10-3 and TRBJ1-1, with TRBD1 as a possible D gene (6 bases). The chain's CDR3 is CAISEFGGYTEAFF. The DNA of the CDR3 is TGTGCCATCAGTGAGTTCGGGGGCTACACTGAAGCTTTCTTT.